This T cell receptor (beta chain) was found in a study of memory CD4+ T cells and cytomegalovirus serostatus. Sequenced by immunoSEQ multiplex PCR; TCRdb stores in-frame clones only, minus some. The data hold around 84,000 clones, with more than 70% observed a single time. The sort gate was single viable CD3+CD4+CD8-CD45RO+ cells for memory CD4+ T cells. The CDR3 extends over 14 amino acids. V lost 0 bases to trimming and J lost 4 bases, with 9 bases between them. CDR1 and CDR2 (germline): LGHNA, YSLEER. J is TRBJ1-1 and V is TRBV4-3; maybe TRBD1 (5 bases). The sequenced sample was memory CD4+ T cells from blood. This sequence originates from an adult in good health and CMV-seronegative. The CDR3 DNA follows: TGCGCCAGCAGCCAAGAGGGGGGGAGCACTGAAGCTTTCTTT. Translated, it gives CASSQEGGSTEAFF.